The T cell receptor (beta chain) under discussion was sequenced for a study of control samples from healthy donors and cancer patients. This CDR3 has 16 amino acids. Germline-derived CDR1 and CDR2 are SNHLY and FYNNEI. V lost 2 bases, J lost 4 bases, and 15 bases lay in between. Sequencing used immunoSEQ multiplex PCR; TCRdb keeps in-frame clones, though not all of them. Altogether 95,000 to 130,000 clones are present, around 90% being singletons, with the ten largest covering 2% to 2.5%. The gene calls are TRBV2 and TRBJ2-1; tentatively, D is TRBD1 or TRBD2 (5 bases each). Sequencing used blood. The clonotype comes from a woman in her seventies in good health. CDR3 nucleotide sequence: TGTGCCAGCAGTGAACTAGAGGGGAAAGAATACAATGAGCAGTTCTTC. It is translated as CASSELEGKEYNEQFF.